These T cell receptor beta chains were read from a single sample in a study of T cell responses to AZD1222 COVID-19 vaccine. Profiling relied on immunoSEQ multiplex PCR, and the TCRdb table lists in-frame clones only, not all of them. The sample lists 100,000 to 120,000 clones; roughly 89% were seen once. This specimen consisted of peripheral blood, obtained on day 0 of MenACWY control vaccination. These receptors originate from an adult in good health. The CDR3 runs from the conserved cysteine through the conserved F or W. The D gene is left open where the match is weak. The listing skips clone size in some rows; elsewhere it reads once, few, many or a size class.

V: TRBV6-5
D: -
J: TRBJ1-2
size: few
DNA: TGTGCCACCACACCCCTGGGGGGCGGCTATGGCTACACCTTC
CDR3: CATTPLGGGYGYTF

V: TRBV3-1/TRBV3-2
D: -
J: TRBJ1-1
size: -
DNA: TGTGCCAGCAGCACCTCACATAGAGCTTTCTTT
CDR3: CASSTSHRAFF

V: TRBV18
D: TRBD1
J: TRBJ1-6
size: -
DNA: TGTGCCAGCTCACCACCGCAGGGGGCATATAATTCACCCCTCCACTTT
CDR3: CASSPPQGAYNSPLHF

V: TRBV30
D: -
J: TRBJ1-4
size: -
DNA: TGTGCCTGGAGTAGGGCAGGCCGCCATACTAATGAAAAACTGTTTTTT
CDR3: CAWSRAGRHTNEKLFF

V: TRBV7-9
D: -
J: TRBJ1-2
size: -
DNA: TGTGCCAGCAGCTTAGCGTTCGGGTCGACTAACTATGGCTACACCTTC
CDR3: CASSLAFGSTNYGYTF

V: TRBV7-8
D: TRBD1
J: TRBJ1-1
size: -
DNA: TGTGCCAGCAGCTTGATGGAGGGGGCTAACACTGAAGCTTTCTTT
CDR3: CASSLMEGANTEAFF

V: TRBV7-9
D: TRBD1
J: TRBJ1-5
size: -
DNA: TGTGCCAGCAGCCCGGGACAGGGGGCTGGTAGCAATCAGCCCCAGCATTTT
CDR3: CASSPGQGAGSNQPQHF

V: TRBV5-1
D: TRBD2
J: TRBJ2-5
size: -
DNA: TGCGCCAGCAGCTGGACCGGGACTAGCGAGGAGACCCAGTACTTC
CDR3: CASSWTGTSEETQYF

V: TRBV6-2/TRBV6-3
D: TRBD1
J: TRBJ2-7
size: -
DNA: TGTGCCAGCAGCCCGAGACAGGGGCTAGTCGAGCAGTACTTC
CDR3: CASSPRQGLVEQYF

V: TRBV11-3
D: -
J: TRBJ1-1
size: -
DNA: TGTGCCAGCAGCTCCCGAGGGGGGAACACTGAAGCTTTCTTT
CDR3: CASSSRGGNTEAFF

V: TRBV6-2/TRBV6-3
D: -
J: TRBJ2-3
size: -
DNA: TGTGCCAGCAGTTACGGCCAGCGGACCCTCACAGATACGCAGTATTTT
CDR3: CASSYGQRTLTDTQYF

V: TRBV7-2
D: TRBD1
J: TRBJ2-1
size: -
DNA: TGTGCCAGCAGCTTCATACAGGGGAACAATGAGCAGTTCTTC
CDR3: CASSFIQGNNEQFF

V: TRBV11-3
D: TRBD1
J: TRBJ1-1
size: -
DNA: TGTGCCAGCAGCTCTGGGACAGGGAACACTGAAGCTTTCTTT
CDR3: CASSSGTGNTEAFF

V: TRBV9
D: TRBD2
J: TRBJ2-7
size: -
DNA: TGTGCCAGCAGCGCGTTAGCGGGGGAAGTCTACGAGCAGTACTTC
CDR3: CASSALAGEVYEQYF

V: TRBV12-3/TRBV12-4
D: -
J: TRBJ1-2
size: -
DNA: TGTGCCAGCAGTTTACCGGGGGTTGGCTACACCTTC
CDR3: CASSLPGVGYTF

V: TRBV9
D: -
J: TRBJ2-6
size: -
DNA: TGTGCCAGCAGCCAGCCGGGGGCCAACGTCCTGACTTTC
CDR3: CASSQPGANVLTF

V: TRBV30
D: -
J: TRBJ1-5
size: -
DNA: TGTGCCTGGAGTTGGGGGTGGGATCAGCCCCAGCATTTT
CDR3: CAWSWGWDQPQHF

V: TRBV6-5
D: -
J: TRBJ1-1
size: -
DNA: TGTGCCAGCAGGCCAAGACAGTCCATGAACACTGAAGCTTTCTTT
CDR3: CASRPRQSMNTEAFF

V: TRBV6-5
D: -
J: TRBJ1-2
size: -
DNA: TGTGCCAGCAGTTACTCTAGGACAGACTATGGCTACACCTTC
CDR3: CASSYSRTDYGYTF

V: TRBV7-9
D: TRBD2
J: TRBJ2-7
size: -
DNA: TGTGCCAGCAGCTACCCGGGACTAGCGGGGGCGGACGAGCAGTACTTC
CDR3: CASSYPGLAGADEQYF

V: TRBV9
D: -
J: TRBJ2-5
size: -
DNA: TGTGCCAGCAGCGTGGGGTTTCAAGGGACCCAGTACTTC
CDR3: CASSVGFQGTQYF

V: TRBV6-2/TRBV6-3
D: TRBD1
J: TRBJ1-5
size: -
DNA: TGTGCCAGCAGTTGGACAGGAGCCAGGCGCAATCAGCCCCAGCATTTT
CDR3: CASSWTGARRNQPQHF

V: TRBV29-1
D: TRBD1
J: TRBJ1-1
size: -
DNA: TGCAGCGTTGAAATCCGACAGGGGAACACTGAAGCTTTCTTT
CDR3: CSVEIRQGNTEAFF

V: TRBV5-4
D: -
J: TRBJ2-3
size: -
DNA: TGTGCCAGCAGCCGGGACTCGTACACAGATACGCAGTATTTT
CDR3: CASSRDSYTDTQYF

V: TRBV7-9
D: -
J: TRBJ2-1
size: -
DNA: TGTGCCAGCAGCGAGACTAGTCGATGGCAGTTCTTC
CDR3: CASSETSRWQFF

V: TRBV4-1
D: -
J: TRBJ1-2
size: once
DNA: TGCGCCAGCAGCCAGCAGGGGTATGGTGGCTACACCTTC
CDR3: CASSQQGYGGYTF

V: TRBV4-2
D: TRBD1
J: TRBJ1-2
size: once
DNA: TGTGCCAGCAGCCAAGATGGGACAGGGGTCAACTATGGCTACACCTTC
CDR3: CASSQDGTGVNYGYTF

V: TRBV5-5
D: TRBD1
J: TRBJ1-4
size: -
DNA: TGTGCCAGCAGCTCCTGGACAGGGCCGGCGGGAAAACTGTTTTTT
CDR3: CASSSWTGPAGKLFF

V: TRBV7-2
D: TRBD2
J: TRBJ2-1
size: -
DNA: TGTGCCAGCAGCACTGTGGTACTAGCGGGCCACAATGAGCAGTTCTTC
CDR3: CASSTVVLAGHNEQFF

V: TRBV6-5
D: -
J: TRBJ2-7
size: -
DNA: TGTGCCAGCAGGAGGACAGTGGGGGACGGGGACGAGCAGTACTTC
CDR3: CASRRTVGDGDEQYF

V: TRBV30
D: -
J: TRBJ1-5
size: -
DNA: TGTGCCTGGAGTTTTGGGGGCTTTGGGCAGCCCCAGCATTTT
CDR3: CAWSFGGFGQPQHF

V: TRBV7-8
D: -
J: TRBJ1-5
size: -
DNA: TGTGCCAGCAGCAAAGCCCGAACAGGGAAAAATAGCAATCAGCCCCAGCATTTT
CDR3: CASSKARTGKNSNQPQHF

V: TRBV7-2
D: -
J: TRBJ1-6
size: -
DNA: TGTGCCAGCAGCTCCCGACAGGCGTCCTATAATTCACCCCTCCACTTT
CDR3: CASSSRQASYNSPLHF

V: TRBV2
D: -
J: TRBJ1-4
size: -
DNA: TGTGCCAGCAGAGGCAGGAGGGATGAAAAACTGTTTTTT
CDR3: CASRGRRDEKLFF

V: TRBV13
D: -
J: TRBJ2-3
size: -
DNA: TGTGCCAGCACCCTCCGGCTTATCAGGGCAGATACGCAGTATTTT
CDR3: CASTLRLIRADTQYF

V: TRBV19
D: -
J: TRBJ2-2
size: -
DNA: TGTGCCAGTAGTCTAGCCTCCGGGACCTACAACACCGGGGAGCTGTTTTTT
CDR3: CASSLASGTYNTGELFF

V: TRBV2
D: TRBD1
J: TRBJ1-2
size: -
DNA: TGTGCCAGCAGTGGGATACAGGGGGCCTATGGCTACACCTTC
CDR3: CASSGIQGAYGYTF

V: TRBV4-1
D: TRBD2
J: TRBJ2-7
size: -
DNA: TGCGCCAGCAGCCAAGATCGGGGAGGGATGACCTACGAGCAGTACTTC
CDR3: CASSQDRGGMTYEQYF

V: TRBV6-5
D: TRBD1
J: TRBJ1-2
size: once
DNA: TGTGCCATCAGACAGGGTAACTATGGCTACACCTTC
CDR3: CAIRQGNYGYTF

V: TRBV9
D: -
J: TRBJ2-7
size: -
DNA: TGTGCCAGCAGCGCAAGACAGTACTCCTACGAGCAGTACTTC
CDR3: CASSARQYSYEQYF

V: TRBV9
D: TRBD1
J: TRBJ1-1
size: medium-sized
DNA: TGTGCCAGCAGCGGGGGACAGGGCACTGAAGCTTTCTTT
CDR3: CASSGGQGTEAFF

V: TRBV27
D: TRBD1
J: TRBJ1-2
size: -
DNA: TGTGCCAGCAGTCCTCGGACAGGCGATGGCTACACCTTC
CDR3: CASSPRTGDGYTF

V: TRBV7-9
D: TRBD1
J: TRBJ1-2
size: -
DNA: TGTGCCAGCAGCTCGACAGGGGGCGATGGCTACACCTTC
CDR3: CASSSTGGDGYTF

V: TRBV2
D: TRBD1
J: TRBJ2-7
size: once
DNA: TGTGCCAGCAGTGCCTGGGAAGGGACAGGGGGATACGAGCAGTACTTC
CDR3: CASSAWEGTGGYEQYF

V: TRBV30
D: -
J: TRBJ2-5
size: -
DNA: TGTGCCTGGAGGACTGGAGAGACCCAGTACTTC
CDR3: CAWRTGETQYF

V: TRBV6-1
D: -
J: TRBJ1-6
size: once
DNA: TGTGCCAGCAGTGAACTCTATGCAGGGATCTATAATTCACCCCTCCACTTT
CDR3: CASSELYAGIYNSPLHF

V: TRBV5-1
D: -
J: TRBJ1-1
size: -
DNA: TGCGCCAGCAGCTTGGATCTCCTGACTGAAGCTTTCTTT
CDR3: CASSLDLLTEAFF

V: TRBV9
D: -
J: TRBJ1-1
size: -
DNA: TGTGCCAGCAGCACCCGGGCGACGAACACTGAAGCTTTCTTT
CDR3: CASSTRATNTEAFF

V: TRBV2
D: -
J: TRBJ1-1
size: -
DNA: TGTGCCAGCAGTGGGGAGGGCGCGGTCGTAGCTTTCTTT
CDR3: CASSGEGAVVAFF

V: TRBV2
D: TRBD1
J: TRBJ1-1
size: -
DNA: TGTGCCAGCAATTCCGGACAGGGGGGACCGAACACTGAAGCTTTCTTT
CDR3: CASNSGQGGPNTEAFF

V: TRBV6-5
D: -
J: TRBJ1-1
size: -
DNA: TGTGCCAGCACCCGCCCCGGGGGAGCTGAAGCTTTCTTT
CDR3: CASTRPGGAEAFF

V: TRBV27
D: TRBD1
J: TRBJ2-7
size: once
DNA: TGTGCCAGCAGCGGACAGGGACCCTACGAGCAGTACTTC
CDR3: CASSGQGPYEQYF

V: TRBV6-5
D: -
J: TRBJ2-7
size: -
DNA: TGTGCCAGCAGTTACTCAGGGGCCTACGAGCAGTACTTC
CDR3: CASSYSGAYEQYF